The text below deals with one T cell receptor (beta chain). Its specificity is not known. The data are from a study of shared clonotypes between healthy human individuals. Study observations and caveats: The small donor group covered limited genetic and exposure diversity.

V lost 3 bases and J lost 6; bases outside the gene matches: 16. The germline V gene encodes CDR1 LNHDA and CDR2 SQIVND (reference sequence). CDR3 length: 17 residues. Sequencing used immunoSEQ multiplex PCR; TCRdb keeps in-frame clones, though not all of them. The table has hundreds of thousands of clones, 74% seen once. The sequence was obtained from a woman in her thirties in good health. V is TRBV19 and J is TRBJ1-2; 7 bases match TRBD1. Sequenced: memory CD4+ T cells sorted from blood. Subset of the sample: CD45RA-negative fraction. Written as DNA, the CDR3 is TGTGCCAGTAGTATTTCCCCGGACAGGAAAAATAGGGATGGCTACACCTTC. This sequence encodes CASSISPDRKNRDGYTF.